The present TCR beta chain was sequenced within a study of metastatic and nonmetastatic thyroid tumors. Study background: Repertoires of blood and of tissue (tumor or nodule) from malignant and benign thyroid patients were compared.

This CDR3 contains 11 residues. Trimming shortened V by 5 bases and J by 10 bases, and 11 bases separated the two germline ends. Germline V gene lookup returns CDR1 LNHDA and CDR2 SQIVND (reference sequence). Treatment of any kind had been given to no patient before thyroid surgery. TCRdb re-processed the PCR reads through MiXCR. The profile shows roughly 18,000 clones, 32% of them singletons. This clone was counted only a few times. Sequencing was done on a sample of adjacent normal tissue. The chain carries TRBV19 and TRBJ1-2; D gene uncertain. The source is a female donor with papillary thyroid cancer or a benign thyroid nodule (not recorded which). Some clones in this sample may be carry-over from other donors' samples. CDR3 residues: CASSWRDDYTF. CDR3 coding DNA: TGTGCCAGTAGTTGGAGGGATGACTACACCTTC. Combining the CDR3 with reference TRBV19 and TRBJ1-2 gives the whole variable domain DGGITQSPKYLFRKEGQNVTLSCEQNLNHDAMYWYRQDPGQGLRLIYYSQIVNDFQKGDIAEGYSVSREKKESFPLTVTSAQKNPTAFYLCASSWRDDYTFGSGTRLTVV.